These T cell receptor beta chains were read from a single sample in a study of T-cell reconstitution after alpha-beta-depleted transplantation in children. TCRdb processed the PCR reads anew with MiXCR; each CDR3 protein has one entry. The repertoire holds roughly 500,000 distinct CDR3 sequences, with 30% to 35% as singletons. The sequencing used PBMCs from the stem cell graft donor, collected from the stem cell graft. These TCRs come from a human donor who donated a stem cell graft to a child with aplastic anemia. Both conserved end residues are part of each CDR3. A D gene is named only where the DNA matches it firmly. Not all rows give a size; the values are once, few, many and, for expanded clones, a class.

d_gene: NA
abundance: NA
j_gene: TRBJ2-3
v_gene: TRBV12-3/TRBV12-4
CDR3nt: TGTGCCAGCAGACCACTCCCAGATACGCAGTATTTT
CDR3aa: CASRPLPDTQYF

d_gene: NA
abundance: NA
j_gene: TRBJ1-6
v_gene: TRBV30
CDR3nt: TGTGCCTGGAGTGTAGGGGTGCTGGAGGCCGATAATTCACCCCTCCACTTT
CDR3aa: CAWSVGVLEADNSPLHF

d_gene: NA
abundance: NA
j_gene: TRBJ1-3
v_gene: TRBV7-2
CDR3nt: TGTGCCAGCAGCCCCATGGGGGTAGGGAGGGAAAACACCATATATTTT
CDR3aa: CASSPMGVGRENTIYF

d_gene: TRBD2
abundance: NA
j_gene: TRBJ2-1
v_gene: TRBV11-2
CDR3nt: TGTGCCAGCAGCTTAGGAGGGACTAGCGGGAGAGTTAGCAATGAGCAGTTCTTC
CDR3aa: CASSLGGTSGRVSNEQFF

d_gene: NA
abundance: NA
j_gene: TRBJ2-1
v_gene: TRBV7-9
CDR3nt: TGTGCCAGCAGCTTAGGCAGCCAGAATGAGCAGTTCTTC
CDR3aa: CASSLGSQNEQFF

d_gene: NA
abundance: NA
j_gene: TRBJ2-3
v_gene: TRBV20-1
CDR3nt: TGCAGTGCTAGACCGGGGGTCACAGATACGCAGTATTTT
CDR3aa: CSARPGVTDTQYF

d_gene: NA
abundance: few
j_gene: TRBJ2-7
v_gene: TRBV29-1
CDR3nt: TGCAGCGTTACCCGAGACAGCTCCTACGAGCAGTACTTC
CDR3aa: CSVTRDSSYEQYF

d_gene: TRBD2
abundance: NA
j_gene: TRBJ2-1
v_gene: TRBV4-2
CDR3nt: TGTGCCAGCAGCCAACTGACTAGCGGGGCCTACAATGAGCAGTTCTTC
CDR3aa: CASSQLTSGAYNEQFF

d_gene: TRBD2
abundance: NA
j_gene: TRBJ2-1
v_gene: TRBV28
CDR3nt: TGTGCCAGCGTCCGGAGCGGGAGTGGAAATGAGCAGTTCTTC
CDR3aa: CASVRSGSGNEQFF

d_gene: NA
abundance: few
j_gene: TRBJ2-5
v_gene: TRBV4-1
CDR3nt: TGCGCCAGCAGCCAACAATTTAGGGTCCCGGGAGAGACCCAGTACTTC
CDR3aa: CASSQQFRVPGETQYF

d_gene: NA
abundance: once
j_gene: TRBJ2-3
v_gene: TRBV2
CDR3nt: TGTGCCAGCCGCTGGGGAGGGGGCCAGCGCACAGATACGCAGTATTTT
CDR3aa: CASRWGGGQRTDTQYF

d_gene: NA
abundance: NA
j_gene: TRBJ1-1
v_gene: TRBV27
CDR3nt: TGTGCCAGCAGTTTAGGAGGGGTGGGTGAAGCTTTCTTT
CDR3aa: CASSLGGVGEAFF

d_gene: NA
abundance: many
j_gene: TRBJ2-7
v_gene: TRBV5-6
CDR3nt: TGTGCCAGCAGTTTGTCGACAGGACCCTCCTACGAGCAGTACTTC
CDR3aa: CASSLSTGPSYEQYF

d_gene: NA
abundance: NA
j_gene: TRBJ1-1
v_gene: TRBV5-1
CDR3nt: TGCGCCAGCAGTGTCTCAGGGACTATAATCACTGAAGCTTTCTTT
CDR3aa: CASSVSGTIITEAFF

d_gene: NA
abundance: NA
j_gene: TRBJ1-4
v_gene: TRBV12-3/TRBV12-4
CDR3nt: TGTGCCAGCAGTTTCCTCTATGCAACTAATGAAAAACTGTTTTTT
CDR3aa: CASSFLYATNEKLFF

d_gene: NA
abundance: NA
j_gene: TRBJ1-1
v_gene: TRBV7-3
CDR3nt: TGTGCCAGCAGTGTGGGGGGTGCGAACACTGAAGCTTTCTTT
CDR3aa: CASSVGGANTEAFF

d_gene: TRBD1
abundance: many
j_gene: TRBJ2-3
v_gene: TRBV18
CDR3nt: TGTGCCAGCTCACCGGACAGGACTAGCACAGATACGCAGTATTTT
CDR3aa: CASSPDRTSTDTQYF

d_gene: NA
abundance: NA
j_gene: TRBJ2-1
v_gene: TRBV19
CDR3nt: TGTGCCACCTGGGCCGCCGGTACTCTCGACAATGAGCAGTTCTTC
CDR3aa: CATWAAGTLDNEQFF

d_gene: TRBD1
abundance: NA
j_gene: TRBJ2-6
v_gene: TRBV5-1
CDR3nt: TGCGCCAGCAGCTTGGGGGGACAGGGGGCTCTTGGGGCCAACGTCCTGACTTTC
CDR3aa: CASSLGGQGALGANVLTF

d_gene: NA
abundance: few
j_gene: TRBJ1-4
v_gene: TRBV20-1
CDR3nt: TGCAGTGCAGGCCAGAGTAGGGGGGAAAAACTGTTTTTT
CDR3aa: CSAGQSRGEKLFF

d_gene: NA
abundance: NA
j_gene: TRBJ2-1
v_gene: TRBV10-1
CDR3nt: TGCGCCAGCAGTGAGGGGACTCACAATGAGCAGTTCTTC
CDR3aa: CASSEGTHNEQFF

d_gene: TRBD2
abundance: NA
j_gene: TRBJ2-3
v_gene: TRBV11-3
CDR3nt: TGTGCCAGCAGCCTAACTAGCGGGAGGATGATCGGCACAGATACGCAGTATTTT
CDR3aa: CASSLTSGRMIGTDTQYF

d_gene: NA
abundance: few
j_gene: TRBJ1-1
v_gene: TRBV4-1
CDR3nt: TGCGCCAGCAGCCAAGAATCGGTGAGGGGGGACGTAGGCACTGAAGCTTTCTTT
CDR3aa: CASSQESVRGDVGTEAFF

d_gene: NA
abundance: NA
j_gene: TRBJ2-1
v_gene: TRBV14
CDR3nt: TGTGCCAGCAGCCAAGTTCCGGGGAATGAGCAGTTCTTC
CDR3aa: CASSQVPGNEQFF

d_gene: TRBD2
abundance: few
j_gene: TRBJ2-2
v_gene: TRBV7-8
CDR3nt: TGTGCCAGCACCGCCCTCACGGGCGGGAGTAAAGTTCAGGGGGAGCTGTTTTTT
CDR3aa: CASTALTGGSKVQGELFF

d_gene: NA
abundance: NA
j_gene: TRBJ2-7
v_gene: TRBV12-3/TRBV12-4
CDR3nt: TGTGCCAGCAGTCCTAGATTCAGCTCCTACGAGCAGTACTTC
CDR3aa: CASSPRFSSYEQYF

d_gene: NA
abundance: few
j_gene: TRBJ1-1
v_gene: TRBV10-3
CDR3nt: TGTGCAACCACACCGGTTTTGAACACTGAAGCTTTCTTT
CDR3aa: CATTPVLNTEAFF

d_gene: NA
abundance: few
j_gene: TRBJ2-1
v_gene: TRBV12-3/TRBV12-4
CDR3nt: TGTGCCAGCACTATGTACATGGTCAATGAGCAGTTCTTC
CDR3aa: CASTMYMVNEQFF

d_gene: TRBD1
abundance: once
j_gene: TRBJ1-5
v_gene: TRBV18
CDR3nt: TGTGCCAGCTCACCCAGACAGGGGGATCAGCCCCAGCATTTT
CDR3aa: CASSPRQGDQPQHF

d_gene: TRBD1
abundance: NA
j_gene: TRBJ1-2
v_gene: TRBV27
CDR3nt: TGTGCCAGCAGTTTAAGGGCAGAAGACAGGGATGATGGCTACACCTTC
CDR3aa: CASSLRAEDRDDGYTF

d_gene: NA
abundance: once
j_gene: TRBJ2-6
v_gene: TRBV2
CDR3nt: TGTGCCGGAGGCAGGGATTCCAACTCTGGGGCCAACGTCCTGACTTTC
CDR3aa: CAGGRDSNSGANVLTF

d_gene: NA
abundance: NA
j_gene: TRBJ2-2
v_gene: TRBV10-2
CDR3nt: TGCGCCAGCAGTGAGTCTTCAGGGGTGGCCGGGGAGCTGTTTTTT
CDR3aa: CASSESSGVAGELFF

d_gene: TRBD1
abundance: few
j_gene: TRBJ1-1
v_gene: TRBV6-2/TRBV6-3
CDR3nt: TGTGCCAGCAGTCTTCCTAGGGACAGAGCGAACACTGAAGCTTTCTTT
CDR3aa: CASSLPRDRANTEAFF

d_gene: TRBD2
abundance: NA
j_gene: TRBJ2-5
v_gene: TRBV7-2
CDR3nt: TGTGCCAGCAGCGCCCTTAGCGGGAGAGGGGAGACCCAGTACTTC
CDR3aa: CASSALSGRGETQYF

d_gene: TRBD1
abundance: NA
j_gene: TRBJ1-1
v_gene: TRBV2
CDR3nt: TGTGCCAGCAGGGACGACAGGGGGGTGAACACTGAAGCTTTCTTT
CDR3aa: CASRDDRGVNTEAFF

d_gene: NA
abundance: NA
j_gene: TRBJ2-1
v_gene: TRBV3-1
CDR3nt: TGTGCCAGCAGCCAAGATACCCGGGCGACCTACAATGAGCAGTTCTTC
CDR3aa: CASSQDTRATYNEQFF

d_gene: NA
abundance: few
j_gene: TRBJ1-1
v_gene: TRBV6-5
CDR3nt: TGTGCCAGCAGTTCCTTCGGGCCGAACACTGAAGCTTTCTTT
CDR3aa: CASSSFGPNTEAFF

d_gene: NA
abundance: NA
j_gene: TRBJ2-7
v_gene: TRBV20-1
CDR3nt: TGCAGTGCTAGAGAAGGTATTAAATGGGACGAGCAGTACTTC
CDR3aa: CSAREGIKWDEQYF

d_gene: NA
abundance: few
j_gene: TRBJ2-2
v_gene: TRBV4-3
CDR3nt: TGCGCCAGCAGCCAAGCAAGGCAGTCCCAATCCGGGGAGCTGTTTTTT
CDR3aa: CASSQARQSQSGELFF

d_gene: NA
abundance: NA
j_gene: TRBJ1-1
v_gene: TRBV15
CDR3nt: TGTGCCACCAGCAGAGACTCCTTATCTGGGGCTTTCTTT
CDR3aa: CATSRDSLSGAFF

d_gene: TRBD2
abundance: NA
j_gene: TRBJ2-7
v_gene: TRBV27
CDR3nt: TGTGCCAGCAGTTTAAGTGGCCTAGCGGGAAACGAGCAGTACTTC
CDR3aa: CASSLSGLAGNEQYF

d_gene: TRBD1
abundance: many
j_gene: TRBJ1-2
v_gene: TRBV7-8
CDR3nt: TGTGCCAGCAGCTTGTCAGGGGGTGGCTACACCTTC
CDR3aa: CASSLSGGGYTF

d_gene: TRBD2
abundance: few
j_gene: TRBJ2-3
v_gene: TRBV7-8
CDR3nt: TGTGCCAGCAGCTTAGGGGCTAGCGGGGCAGATACGCAGTATTTT
CDR3aa: CASSLGASGADTQYF

d_gene: TRBD2
abundance: NA
j_gene: TRBJ2-5
v_gene: TRBV9
CDR3nt: TGTGCCAGCAGCGTAGGTCCAGCGGGAGCGGGTGAGACCCAGTACTTC
CDR3aa: CASSVGPAGAGETQYF

d_gene: NA
abundance: NA
j_gene: TRBJ1-1
v_gene: TRBV11-2
CDR3nt: TGTGCCAGCAGCTTAGATGACTTCCCAAGCGAAGCTTTCTTT
CDR3aa: CASSLDDFPSEAFF

d_gene: NA
abundance: NA
j_gene: TRBJ2-3
v_gene: TRBV5-6
CDR3nt: TGTGCCAGCAGCGTCCTACCTAATTCTAGCACAGATACGCAGTATTTT
CDR3aa: CASSVLPNSSTDTQYF

d_gene: NA
abundance: NA
j_gene: TRBJ2-3
v_gene: TRBV2
CDR3nt: NA
CDR3aa: CASSLRARGADTQYF

d_gene: NA
abundance: NA
j_gene: TRBJ2-2
v_gene: TRBV12-3/TRBV12-4
CDR3nt: TGTGCCAGCAGCGCCGCGGGTTCTGGAACCGGGGAGCTGTTTTTT
CDR3aa: CASSAAGSGTGELFF

d_gene: NA
abundance: NA
j_gene: TRBJ2-2
v_gene: TRBV5-7
CDR3nt: TGTGCCAGGGGCCCCAGGCCGGGGGCCAACACCGGGGAGCTGTTTTTT
CDR3aa: CARGPRPGANTGELFF

d_gene: NA
abundance: NA
j_gene: TRBJ1-1
v_gene: TRBV29-1
CDR3nt: TGCAGCGTTGACGCGGTGAACACTGAAGCTTTCTTT
CDR3aa: CSVDAVNTEAFF

d_gene: TRBD1
abundance: NA
j_gene: TRBJ2-1
v_gene: TRBV6-5
CDR3nt: TGTGCCAGCAGTTACCTGCGGACAGGGGAGAATGAGCAGTTCTTC
CDR3aa: CASSYLRTGENEQFF

d_gene: TRBD1
abundance: many
j_gene: TRBJ1-1
v_gene: TRBV6-1
CDR3nt: TGTGCCAGCAGTAGGACAGGGGGCTGGACTGAAGCTTTCTTT
CDR3aa: CASSRTGGWTEAFF